This TCR beta chain is drawn from a study of cytomegalovirus exposure and HLA in healthy donors. On this clone itself: The antigen remains unidentified.

General observations from the study: A later analysis associated roughly 15,000 TCR beta sequences with HLA alleles at a 0.05 false discovery rate. An analysis done earlier found most TCR beta V segments productive about 90% or about 30% of the time.

The PCR made use of 60 Vbeta and 13 Jbeta primers. In the authors' workflow: As a later analysis found, there were about 80 million unique TCR beta chains, of which roughly 11 million were shared. Here immunoSEQ multiplex PCR was the method, and the copy in TCRdb shows in-frame clones only, minus some. V, J and clone size were drawn from that table, and D and trimming were deduced from the DNA. The sample has a few hundred thousand clones; about four fifths are singletons. V shed 0 bases, J shed 9 bases, and the junction held 13 bases outside the gene matches. Germline V gene lookup returns CDR1 SGHRS and CDR2 YFSETQ. The CDR3 runs to 18 residues.

The chain has TRBV5-1 and TRBJ2-1; 12 bases line up with TRBD2. The source material was PBMCs. The receptor was isolated from a girl aged 2-9 years in good health and CMV-seronegative. The CDR3 sequence is CASSLAIPGLAGGREQFF. As DNA, the CDR3 is TGCGCCAGCAGCTTGGCCATTCCCGGGCTAGCGGGAGGGCGTGAGCAGTTCTTC.